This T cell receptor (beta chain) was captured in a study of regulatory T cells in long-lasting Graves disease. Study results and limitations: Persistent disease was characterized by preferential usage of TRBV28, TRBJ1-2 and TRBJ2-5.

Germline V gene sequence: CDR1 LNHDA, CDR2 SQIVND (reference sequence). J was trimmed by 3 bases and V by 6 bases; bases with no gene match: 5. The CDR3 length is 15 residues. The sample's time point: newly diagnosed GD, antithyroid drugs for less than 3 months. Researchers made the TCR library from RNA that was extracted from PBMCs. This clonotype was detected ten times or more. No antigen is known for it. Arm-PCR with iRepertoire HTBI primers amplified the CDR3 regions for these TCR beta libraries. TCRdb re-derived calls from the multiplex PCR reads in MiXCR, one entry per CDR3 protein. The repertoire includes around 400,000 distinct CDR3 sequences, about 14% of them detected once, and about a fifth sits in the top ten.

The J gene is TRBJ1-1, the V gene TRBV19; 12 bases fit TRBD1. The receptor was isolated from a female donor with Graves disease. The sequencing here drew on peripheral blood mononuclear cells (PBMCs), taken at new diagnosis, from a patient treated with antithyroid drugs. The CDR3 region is CASRWDRGRDTEAFF. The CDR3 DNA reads TGTGCCAGTAGATGGGACAGGGGGCGTGACACTGAAGCTTTCTTT. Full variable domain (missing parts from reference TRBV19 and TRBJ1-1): DGGITQSPKYLFRKEGQNVTLSCEQNLNHDAMYWYRQDPGQGLRLIYYSQIVNDFQKGDIAEGYSVSREKKESFPLTVTSAQKNPTAFYLCASRWDRGRDTEAFFGQGTRLTVV.